These 7 T cell receptor beta chains came from one sample sequenced in a study of CD8 T cells in ankylosing spondylitis. A single record per CDR3 protein comes from TCRdb applying MiXCR to the 5' RACE reads. The table has more than 95,000 distinct CDR3 sequences, almost 8.5% seen once. Sequences were obtained from blood, either unsorted or a sorted T cell fraction (not recorded which). These receptors were obtained from a male donor with ankylosing spondylitis or in good health (not recorded which).

This clonotype was detected ten times or more. V gene TRBV23-1 combines with J gene TRBJ1-4, with D maybe TRBD1 (6 bases). TRBV23-1 is an ORF, and what it does is uncertain. The CDR3 runs 20 residues. Trimming took 4 bases from V and 0 from J, leaving 24 bases between them. The DNA of the CDR3 is TGCGCCAGCAGTCTCCTGTCCCCTAAGGGGGGAGATGCAACTAATGAAAAACTGTTTTTT. Translated, it gives CASSLLSPKGGDATNEKLFF.

This clonotype was counted once. An end of the junction does not agree with germline; a read error may underlie this. The V gene is TRBV20-1, the J gene TRBJ2-7; D is perhaps TRBD1 (5 bases). Germline CDR1 and CDR2: DFQATT and SNEGSKA (reference sequence). CDR3 size: 11 residues. The CDR3 coding sequence is TGCAGTGCCCAGCATGGGGCAGCTCGTGTCTTC. Translated: CSAQHGAARVF.

This clonotype was observed many times. The chain recombines TRBV5-6 with TRBJ1-6, with a weak D call TRBD1 (6 bases). CDR1 and CDR2 (germline): SGHDT, YYEEEE. The V and J ends lost 4 bases and 6 bases respectively, with 14 bases between them. The CDR3 extends over 15 amino acids. The CDR3 is CASSHGGGINSPLHF. Here the CDR3 DNA reads TGTGCCAGCAGCCACGGAGGGGGGATTAATTCACCCCTCCACTTT.

The chain couples TRBV29-1 to TRBJ1-5, with D uncertain. The V end lost 3 bases, the J end lost 6 bases, and 15 bases lay between the germline ends. The CDR3 runs to 14 residues. The germline V gene encodes CDR1 SQVTM and CDR2 ANQGSEA. CDR3 bases: TGCAGCGTTGAGTATCCCGGAGGGAGTCAGCCCCAGCATTTT. It is translated as CSVEYPGGSQPQHF. Together with reference TRBV29-1 and TRBJ1-5, the CDR3 gives the full variable domain: SAVISQKPSRDICQRGTSLTIQCQVDSQVTMMFWYRQQPGQSLTLIATANQGSEATYESGFVIDKFPISRPNLTFSTLTVSNMSPEDSSIYLCSVEYPGGSQPQHFGDGTRLSIL.

This clonotype has a count of ten or more. V usage is TRBV3-1 and J usage is TRBJ2-3; 12 nucleotides align to TRBD2. CDR3 size: 15 residues. The V segment lost 4 bases and the J segment 6 bases; nucleotides outside the gene matches: 5. CDR1 is LGHDT, CDR2 YNNKEL, per germline (reference sequence). The CDR3 nucleotides are TGTGCCAGCAGCCCCGGACTAGCGGGGTTGGATACGCAGTATTTT. This sequence encodes CASSPGLAGLDTQYF.

This clonotype was detected many times. The rearrangement links TRBV5-1 to TRBJ2-1; D is possibly TRBD2 (5 bases). Trimming took off 1 base at V and 0 bases at J, with 14 bases between the two ends. In germline, CDR1 is SGHRS, CDR2 YFSETQ. This CDR3 has 17 amino acids. DNA of the CDR3: TGCGCCAGCAGCTTGTACGGCGGCGGGCACTCCTACAATGAGCAGTTCTTC. As protein: CASSLYGGGHSYNEQFF.

This clonotype has ten or more counts. The rearrangement uses TRBV30 and TRBJ1-6; D gene uncertain. Trimming removed 5 bases at V and 10 bases at J, with 15 bases between. Germline V gene sequence: CDR1 GTSNPN, CDR2 SVGIG (reference sequence). There are 13 residues in the CDR3. CDR3 DNA: TGTGCCTGGGGTTATTCAACTGGGTCACCCCTCCACTTT. Encoded protein: CAWGYSTGSPLHF.